The clone carrying this T cell receptor (beta chain) has only a few counts. The CDR3 loop spans 15 amino acids. The ends were cut back, 4 bases at V and 4 bases at J, with 16 bases in the middle. Germline V gene lookup returns CDR1 SNHLY and CDR2 FYNNEI. This sample was included in a study of T cell responses to AZD1222 COVID-19 vaccine. Produced via immunoSEQ multiplex PCR; TCRdb's table is partial and in-frame only. This sample has 75,000 to 100,000 clones, with around 85% found just once. This clonotype was obtained from an adult in good health. The sample in question was peripheral blood, obtained on day 0 of AZD1222 vaccination. The V gene is TRBV2, the J gene TRBJ1-2; a weak D match, TRBD1 (5 bases). The DNA of the CDR3 is TGTGCCAGCAGTGGAGGGGATTTCGGGGGCTATGGCTACACCTTC. Amino acid sequence: CASSGGDFGGYGYTF.